The TCR beta chain under discussion was sequenced for a study of cytomegalovirus exposure and HLA in healthy donors. In regard to this clone: No antigen is known for it.

This CDR3 region has 19 residues. Losses at the gene ends were 6 bases for V and 5 bases for J; bases not matched to a gene: 21. In germline, CDR1 is MDHEN, CDR2 SYDVKM. PCR employed 60 Vbeta and 13 Jbeta primers. Sequencing was performed with immunoSEQ multiplex PCR; in TCRdb, only in-frame clones are kept and a portion is missing. This repertoire shows 170,000 or so clones, 82% found once; its top ten account for more than 0.4%. Study results and caveats: Among TCR beta chains of equal frequency, HLA-associated ones were more clonally expanded in a later analysis. Rarity held for most TCR sequences, but there were some public TCRs that occurred in many donors.

The rearrangement joins TRBV28 to TRBJ2-3; 9 nucleotides line up with TRBD2. This TCR was sampled from a woman between 45 and 60 years old in good health and CMV-seronegative. The source material was PBMCs. The CDR3: CASSPFLAGRPPMGDTQYF. CDR3 nucleotide sequence: TGTGCCAGCAGCCCCTTCCTAGCGGGGAGGCCGCCCATGGGAGATACGCAGTATTTT.